The rows below give T cell receptor beta chains drawn from one sample of a study of CD8 T cells in ankylosing spondylitis. One entry per CDR3 protein results from TCRdb running MiXCR on the 5' RACE reads. This sample has 200,000 to 250,000 distinct CDR3 sequences, with roughly 10% found just once. The sample taken for sequencing was blood, either unsorted or a sorted T cell fraction (not recorded which). These receptors were obtained from a male donor with ankylosing spondylitis or in good health (not recorded which). CDR3s include the opening cysteine and the closing phenylalanine or tryptophan. Fields, in order: CDR3 DNA, CDR3 protein, V gene, D gene, J gene, clone size. D genes are given only for firm matches. Rows give clone size only sometimes, using once, few, many, or a class for an expanded clone.

cdr3_nt: TGCAGTGCTAGAGTTGATGGGGATCAGCCCCAGCATTTT
cdr3_aa: CSARVDGDQPQHF
v_call: TRBV20-1
d_call: NA
j_call: TRBJ1-5
clone_size: many

cdr3_nt: TGTGCCAGCAGTCGAGCGGGGGGGGACGAGCAGTACTTC
cdr3_aa: CASSRAGGDEQYF
v_call: TRBV12-3/TRBV12-4
d_call: TRBD2
j_call: TRBJ2-7
clone_size: many

cdr3_nt: TGCGCCAGCAGTGAGAATTGGGGACAGGGCCACGAGCAGTACTTC
cdr3_aa: CASSENWGQGHEQYF
v_call: TRBV10-2
d_call: TRBD1
j_call: TRBJ2-7
clone_size: many

cdr3_nt: TGTGCCAGCAGTCCGCAACAGGTCCCCTGGGGAAAACTGTTTTTT
cdr3_aa: CASSPQQVPWGKLFF
v_call: TRBV12-3/TRBV12-4
d_call: NA
j_call: TRBJ1-4
clone_size: many

cdr3_nt: TGTGCCAGCAGCTTAGGCGACAGGGGGTGGGCTGAAGCTTTCTTT
cdr3_aa: CASSLGDRGWAEAFF
v_call: TRBV7-9
d_call: TRBD1
j_call: TRBJ1-1
clone_size: many

cdr3_nt: TGTGCCAGCAGTGCCACACCGGGACTAGCGGGAGGGCCCTCGGCAAATGAGCAGTTCTTC
cdr3_aa: CASSATPGLAGGPSANEQFF
v_call: TRBV25-1
d_call: TRBD2
j_call: TRBJ2-1
clone_size: many

cdr3_nt: TGTGCCAGCAGCCGGTCGGGACTAGGGTGGACTAATGAGCAGTTCTTC
cdr3_aa: CASSRSGLGWTNEQFF
v_call: TRBV14
d_call: TRBD2
j_call: TRBJ2-1
clone_size: many

cdr3_nt: TGTGCCAGCAGTTCGCTGGGGGACAATCAGCCCCAGCATTTT
cdr3_aa: CASSSLGDNQPQHF
v_call: TRBV12-3/TRBV12-4
d_call: NA
j_call: TRBJ1-5
clone_size: many

cdr3_nt: TGTGCCTGGAGTGTCCTCCTCCCCCGCGGTGAAAAACTGTTTTTT
cdr3_aa: CAWSVLLPRGEKLFF
v_call: TRBV30
d_call: NA
j_call: TRBJ1-4
clone_size: NA

cdr3_nt: TGTGCCAGCAGCTTAGGCAATAGCCGGACCTACGAGCAGTACTTC
cdr3_aa: CASSLGNSRTYEQYF
v_call: TRBV13
d_call: NA
j_call: TRBJ2-7
clone_size: few

cdr3_nt: TGTGCCAGCAGCTTAACCGAGGGAAGTGAGCAGTTCTTC
cdr3_aa: CASSLTEGSEQFF
v_call: TRBV7-3
d_call: NA
j_call: TRBJ2-1
clone_size: many

cdr3_nt: TGTGCCAGCTCTAATCAGGGGAACTACAATGAGCAGTTCTTC
cdr3_aa: CASSNQGNYNEQFF
v_call: TRBV18
d_call: NA
j_call: TRBJ2-1
clone_size: NA

cdr3_nt: TGTGCCAGCAGTGAATGGGCAACGGGGACGAGCGAGCAGTACTTC
cdr3_aa: CASSEWATGTSEQYF
v_call: TRBV6-1
d_call: NA
j_call: TRBJ2-7
clone_size: NA

cdr3_nt: TGCGCCAGCAGCTTGGGTAGAAAAGAGACCCAGTACTTC
cdr3_aa: CASSLGRKETQYF
v_call: TRBV5-1
d_call: NA
j_call: TRBJ2-5
clone_size: many

cdr3_nt: TGCAGTGCGGGACTAAAAATCTACGAGCAGTACTTC
cdr3_aa: CSAGLKIYEQYF
v_call: TRBV20-1
d_call: TRBD2
j_call: TRBJ2-7
clone_size: many

cdr3_nt: TGTGCCAGCAGAAACGCCGGGGCGAACACTGAAGCTTTCTTT
cdr3_aa: CASRNAGANTEAFF
v_call: TRBV7-9
d_call: NA
j_call: TRBJ1-1
clone_size: NA

cdr3_nt: TGTGCCAGCAGTCCAAAGGACGGATATCAGCCCCAGCATTTT
cdr3_aa: CASSPKDGYQPQHF
v_call: TRBV6-1
d_call: NA
j_call: TRBJ1-5
clone_size: NA

cdr3_nt: TGCAGCGCTTACCGGGACGCTGAAGCTTTCTTT
cdr3_aa: CSAYRDAEAFF
v_call: TRBV29-1
d_call: NA
j_call: TRBJ1-1
clone_size: many

cdr3_nt: TGTGCCAGCAGCCAACTAGGCCGCACAGATACGCAGTATTTT
cdr3_aa: CASSQLGRTDTQYF
v_call: TRBV7-3
d_call: NA
j_call: TRBJ2-3
clone_size: few

cdr3_nt: TGCGCCAGCAGTGAAGGACACCTAAGCACAGATACGCAGTATTTT
cdr3_aa: CASSEGHLSTDTQYF
v_call: TRBV10-1
d_call: NA
j_call: TRBJ2-3
clone_size: many

cdr3_nt: TGCGCCAGCAGCCCTAGACTAGCGGGAGGGTACGAGCAGTACTTC
cdr3_aa: CASSPRLAGGYEQYF
v_call: TRBV5-1
d_call: TRBD2
j_call: TRBJ2-7
clone_size: NA

cdr3_nt: TGTGCCAGCAGTTACTCGGGTCCGAGGGGCACCCTCCACTTT
cdr3_aa: CASSYSGPRGTLHF
v_call: TRBV6-5
d_call: NA
j_call: TRBJ1-6
clone_size: many

cdr3_nt: TGTGCCAGCAGCGGGACAGCCTACGAGCAGTACTTC
cdr3_aa: CASSGTAYEQYF
v_call: TRBV6-6
d_call: TRBD1
j_call: TRBJ2-7
clone_size: NA

cdr3_nt: TGCAGTGCCCCGGACAGAAGGTATGGCTACACCTTC
cdr3_aa: CSAPDRRYGYTF
v_call: TRBV20-1
d_call: NA
j_call: TRBJ1-2
clone_size: many

cdr3_nt: TGCGCCAGCAGCTTGACCTTCGGGCACGGCACAGATACGCAGTATTTT
cdr3_aa: CASSLTFGHGTDTQYF
v_call: TRBV5-1
d_call: NA
j_call: TRBJ2-3
clone_size: many

cdr3_nt: TGTGCCATCGATGTCGAGCGGGGGCGGTCCACAGATACGCAGTATTTT
cdr3_aa: CAIDVERGRSTDTQYF
v_call: TRBV6-7
d_call: TRBD2
j_call: TRBJ2-3
clone_size: many

cdr3_nt: TGCGCCAGCAGTTTTAGCGGGACAGAGACCCAGTACTTC
cdr3_aa: CASSFSGTETQYF
v_call: TRBV5-1
d_call: TRBD2
j_call: TRBJ2-5
clone_size: many

cdr3_nt: TGCAGTGCTAGCTTTCAAGCGGAGACCCAGTACTTC
cdr3_aa: CSASFQAETQYF
v_call: TRBV20-1
d_call: NA
j_call: TRBJ2-5
clone_size: many

cdr3_nt: TGTGCCAGCAGCTTAGCACGGGCGAGCTCCTACGAGCAGTACTTC
cdr3_aa: CASSLARASSYEQYF
v_call: TRBV7-6
d_call: NA
j_call: TRBJ2-7
clone_size: many

cdr3_nt: TGCAGCGTTGGTGCGAGGCTGGCAGATACGCAGTATTTT
cdr3_aa: CSVGARLADTQYF
v_call: TRBV29-1
d_call: NA
j_call: TRBJ2-3
clone_size: few

cdr3_nt: TGTGCCAGCAACTTGGGGACTGAAGCTTTCTTT
cdr3_aa: CASNLGTEAFF
v_call: TRBV6-5
d_call: NA
j_call: TRBJ1-1
clone_size: NA

cdr3_nt: TGTGCCAGCAGTTTAAGGCGGGGGGGCCATCAGGAGCAGTTCTTC
cdr3_aa: CASSLRRGGHQEQFF
v_call: TRBV12-3/TRBV12-4
d_call: TRBD2
j_call: TRBJ2-1
clone_size: NA

cdr3_nt: TGTGCCAGCAGCCCCTCGTGGGGACAGGGTCTAGGGGAGCAGTACTTC
cdr3_aa: CASSPSWGQGLGEQYF
v_call: TRBV7-8
d_call: TRBD1
j_call: TRBJ2-7
clone_size: NA

cdr3_nt: TGCGCCAGTTCTGCAAGCGGGACGGCCGGGGAGCTGTTTTTT
cdr3_aa: CASSASGTAGELFF
v_call: TRBV5-1
d_call: TRBD2
j_call: TRBJ2-2
clone_size: NA

cdr3_nt: TGCAGTGCTAAACCATCGGGGGCCGCCTACTACGAGCAGTACTTC
cdr3_aa: CSAKPSGAAYYEQYF
v_call: TRBV20-1
d_call: NA
j_call: TRBJ2-7
clone_size: many

cdr3_nt: TGTGCCAGCAGCTTAGGTGGTAGCGGGTTTTACAATGAGCAGTTCTTC
cdr3_aa: CASSLGGSGFYNEQFF
v_call: TRBV7-6
d_call: TRBD2
j_call: TRBJ2-1
clone_size: many

cdr3_nt: TGTGCCAGCAGTTTCCGAGGGCCAACTCAAGAGACCCAGTACTTC
cdr3_aa: CASSFRGPTQETQYF
v_call: TRBV28
d_call: NA
j_call: TRBJ2-5
clone_size: many